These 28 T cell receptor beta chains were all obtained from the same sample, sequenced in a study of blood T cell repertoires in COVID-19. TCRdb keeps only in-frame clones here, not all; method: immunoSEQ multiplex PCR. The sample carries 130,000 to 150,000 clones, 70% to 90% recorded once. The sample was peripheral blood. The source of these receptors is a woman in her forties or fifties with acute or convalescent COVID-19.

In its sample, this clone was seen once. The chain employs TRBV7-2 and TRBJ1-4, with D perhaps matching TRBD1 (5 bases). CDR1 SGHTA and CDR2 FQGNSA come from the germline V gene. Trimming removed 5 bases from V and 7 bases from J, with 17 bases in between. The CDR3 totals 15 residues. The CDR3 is CASSPSSQGREKLFF. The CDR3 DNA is TGTGCCAGCAGCCCTAGTTCTCAGGGTCGTGAAAAACTGTTTTTT.

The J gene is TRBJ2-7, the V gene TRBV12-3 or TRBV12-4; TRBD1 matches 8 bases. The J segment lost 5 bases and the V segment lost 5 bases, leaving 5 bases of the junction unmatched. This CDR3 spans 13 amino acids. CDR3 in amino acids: CASSARGLNEQYF. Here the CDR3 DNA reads TGTGCCAGCAGTGCCAGGGGGCTCAACGAGCAGTACTTC.

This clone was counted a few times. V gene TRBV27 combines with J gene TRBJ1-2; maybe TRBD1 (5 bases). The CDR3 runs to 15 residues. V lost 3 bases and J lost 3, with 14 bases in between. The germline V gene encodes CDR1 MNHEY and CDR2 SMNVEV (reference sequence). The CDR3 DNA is TGTGCCAGCAGTTTGGGGGGGATTCGAGACTATGGCTACACCTTC. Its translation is CASSLGGIRDYGYTF.

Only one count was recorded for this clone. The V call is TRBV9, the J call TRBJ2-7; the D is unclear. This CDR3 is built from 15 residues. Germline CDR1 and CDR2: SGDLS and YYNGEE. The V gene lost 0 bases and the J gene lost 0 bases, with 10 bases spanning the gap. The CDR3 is CASSVGAERSYEQYF. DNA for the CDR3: TGTGCCAGCAGCGTAGGGGCAGAACGCTCCTACGAGCAGTACTTC.

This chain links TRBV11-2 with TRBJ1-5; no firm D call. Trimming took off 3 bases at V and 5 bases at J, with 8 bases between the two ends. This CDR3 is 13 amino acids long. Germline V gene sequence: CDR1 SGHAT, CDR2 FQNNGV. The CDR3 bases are TGTGCCAGCAGCTTTGAGGCGGATCAGCCCCAGCATTTT. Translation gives CASSFEADQPQHF. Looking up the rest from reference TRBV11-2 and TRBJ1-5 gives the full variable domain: EAGVAQSPRYKIIEKRQSVAFWCNPISGHATLYWYQQILGQGPKLLIQFQNNGVVDDSQLPKDRFSAERLKGVDSTLKIQPAKLEDSAVYLCASSFEADQPQHFGDGTRLSIL.

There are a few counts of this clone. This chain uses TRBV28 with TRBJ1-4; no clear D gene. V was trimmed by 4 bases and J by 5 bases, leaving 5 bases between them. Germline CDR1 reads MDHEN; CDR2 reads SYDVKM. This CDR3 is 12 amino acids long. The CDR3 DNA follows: TGTGCCAGCAGTTCGAGGAATGAAAAACTGTTTTTT. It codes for CASSSRNEKLFF.

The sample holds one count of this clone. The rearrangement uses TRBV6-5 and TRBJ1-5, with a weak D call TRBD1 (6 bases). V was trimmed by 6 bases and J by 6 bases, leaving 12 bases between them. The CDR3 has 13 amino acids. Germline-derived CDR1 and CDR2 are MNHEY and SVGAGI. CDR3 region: CASRTGVGQPQHF. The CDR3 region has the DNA TGTGCCAGCAGGACAGGCGTGGGTCAGCCCCAGCATTTT.

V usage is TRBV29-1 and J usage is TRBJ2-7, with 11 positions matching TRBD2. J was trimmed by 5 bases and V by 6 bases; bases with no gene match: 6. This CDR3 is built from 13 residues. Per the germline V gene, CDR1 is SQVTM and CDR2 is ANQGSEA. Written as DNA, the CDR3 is TGCAGCGTCATAGCGGGGGGGATCGACGAGCAGTACTTC. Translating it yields CSVIAGGIDEQYF.

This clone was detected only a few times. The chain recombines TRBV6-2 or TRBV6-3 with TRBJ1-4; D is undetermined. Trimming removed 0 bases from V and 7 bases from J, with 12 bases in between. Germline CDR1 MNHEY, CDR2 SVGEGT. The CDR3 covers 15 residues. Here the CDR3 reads CASSYSEGGAEKLFF. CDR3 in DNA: TGTGCCAGCAGTTACTCAGAGGGAGGTGCTGAAAAACTGTTTTTT.

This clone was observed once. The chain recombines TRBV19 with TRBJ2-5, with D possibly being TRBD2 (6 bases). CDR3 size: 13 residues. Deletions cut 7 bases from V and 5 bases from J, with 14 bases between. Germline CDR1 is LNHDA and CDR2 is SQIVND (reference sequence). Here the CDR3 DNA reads TGTGCCAGTACGGCGGGGACCTTGGAGACCCAGTACTTC. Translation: CASTAGTLETQYF. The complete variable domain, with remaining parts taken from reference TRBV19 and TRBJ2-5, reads DGGITQSPKYLFRKEGQNVTLSCEQNLNHDAMYWYRQDPGQGLRLIYYSQIVNDFQKGDIAEGYSVSREKKESFPLTVTSAQKNPTAFYLCASTAGTLETQYFGPGTRLLVL.

The CDR3 sequence is CASSSIGGGEQFF. The CDR3 nucleotides read TGTGCCAGCAGCTCCATCGGTGGTGGTGAGCAGTTCTTC. The V gene is TRBV3-1 (or the pseudogene TRBV3-2), the J gene TRBJ2-1, with no clear D. V shed 5 bases and J shed 9 bases, with 14 bases lying between them. The germline CDR1 and CDR2 sequences are LGHDT and YNNKEL (reference sequence). This CDR3 is built from 13 residues.

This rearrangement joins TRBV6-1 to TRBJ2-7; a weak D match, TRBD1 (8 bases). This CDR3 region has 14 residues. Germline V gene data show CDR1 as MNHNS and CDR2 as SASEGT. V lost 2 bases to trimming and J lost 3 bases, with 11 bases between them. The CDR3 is CASSETGGDYEQYF. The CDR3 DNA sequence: TGTGCCAGCAGTGAAACAGGGGGGGACTACGAGCAGTACTTC.

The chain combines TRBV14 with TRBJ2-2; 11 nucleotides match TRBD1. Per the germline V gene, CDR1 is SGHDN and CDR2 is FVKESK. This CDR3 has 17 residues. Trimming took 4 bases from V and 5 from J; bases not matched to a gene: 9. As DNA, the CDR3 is TGTGCCAGCAGCCGCATATCCGGGACAGGGGGGACCGGGGAGCTGTTTTTT. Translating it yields CASSRISGTGGTGELFF.

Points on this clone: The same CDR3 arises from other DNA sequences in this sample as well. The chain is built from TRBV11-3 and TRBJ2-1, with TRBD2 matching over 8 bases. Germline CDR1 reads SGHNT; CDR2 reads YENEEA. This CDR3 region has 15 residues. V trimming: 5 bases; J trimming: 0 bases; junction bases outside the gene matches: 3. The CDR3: CASSPGGSSYNEQFF. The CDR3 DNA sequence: TGTGCCAGCAGCCCGGGGGGGAGCTCCTACAATGAGCAGTTCTTC.

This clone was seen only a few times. The CDR3 nucleotides read TGTGCCAGCAGCGGACCCGCGCGGACATCTCGGGGAAACACCATATATTTT. Its protein is CASSGPARTSRGNTIYF. The chain uses TRBV28 and TRBJ1-3, with D possibly being TRBD1 (5 bases). The germline gives CDR1 MDHEN, CDR2 SYDVKM. The CDR3 runs 17 residues. The V end was cut by 6 bases, the J end by 4 bases, with 22 bases between.

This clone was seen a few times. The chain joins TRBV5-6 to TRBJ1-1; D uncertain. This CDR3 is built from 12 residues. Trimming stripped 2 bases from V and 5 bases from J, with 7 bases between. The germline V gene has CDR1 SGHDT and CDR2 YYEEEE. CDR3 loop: CASSFRGTEAFF. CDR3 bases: TGTGCCAGCAGCTTCCGGGGAACTGAAGCTTTCTTT.

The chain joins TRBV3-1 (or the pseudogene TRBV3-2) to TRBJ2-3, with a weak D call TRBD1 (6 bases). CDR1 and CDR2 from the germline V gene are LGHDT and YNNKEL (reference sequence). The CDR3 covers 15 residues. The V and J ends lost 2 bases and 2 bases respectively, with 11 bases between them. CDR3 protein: CASSQITGHTDTQYF. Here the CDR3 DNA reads TGTGCCAGCAGCCAAATAACAGGGCACACAGATACGCAGTATTTT.

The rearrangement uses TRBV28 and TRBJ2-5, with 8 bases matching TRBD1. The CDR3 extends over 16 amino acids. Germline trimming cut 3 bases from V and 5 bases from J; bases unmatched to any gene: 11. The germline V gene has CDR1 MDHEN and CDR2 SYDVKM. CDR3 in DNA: TGTGCCAGCAGTTTTGATCCTAACAGGGGGGACGAGACCCAGTACTTC. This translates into CASSFDPNRGDETQYF.

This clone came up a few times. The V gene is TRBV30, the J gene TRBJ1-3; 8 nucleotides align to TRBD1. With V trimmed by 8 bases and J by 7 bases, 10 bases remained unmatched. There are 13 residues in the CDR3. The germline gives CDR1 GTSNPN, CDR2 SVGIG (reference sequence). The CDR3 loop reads CAGRSRGLNTIYF. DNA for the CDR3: TGTGCCGGACGGTCCAGGGGGCTTAACACCATATATTTT.

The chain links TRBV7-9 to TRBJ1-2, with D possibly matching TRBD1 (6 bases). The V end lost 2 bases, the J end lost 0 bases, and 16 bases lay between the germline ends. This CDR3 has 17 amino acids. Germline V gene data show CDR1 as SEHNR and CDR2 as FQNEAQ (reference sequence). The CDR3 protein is CASSLSWSDRTNYGYTF. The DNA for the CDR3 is TGTGCCAGCAGCTTAAGTTGGTCAGACAGGACTAACTATGGCTACACCTTC.

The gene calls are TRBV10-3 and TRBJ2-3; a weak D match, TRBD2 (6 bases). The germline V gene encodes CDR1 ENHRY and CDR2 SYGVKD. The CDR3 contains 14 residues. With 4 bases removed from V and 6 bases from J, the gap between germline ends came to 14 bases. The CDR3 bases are TGTGCCATCAGTGTTGGCGGGATGGCGGATACGCAGTATTTT. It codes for CAISVGGMADTQYF.

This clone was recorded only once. The DNA of the CDR3 is TGTGCCAGTGCATACAATCCGGGAGACACCGGGGAGCTGTTTTTT. Translation: CASAYNPGDTGELFF. This chain joins TRBV19 and TRBJ2-2, with D possibly TRBD2 on 6 matching bases. The CDR3 spans 15 residues. V was clipped by 8 bases and J by 3 bases, with 16 bases between them. CDR1 and CDR2 from the germline V gene are LNHDA and SQIVND (reference sequence).

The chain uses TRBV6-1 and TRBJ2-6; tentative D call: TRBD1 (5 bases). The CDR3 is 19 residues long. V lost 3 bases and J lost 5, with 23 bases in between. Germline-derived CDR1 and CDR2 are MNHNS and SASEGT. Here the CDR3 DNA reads TGTGCCAGCAGTGAGGCCCTTGGGGCCAATACTCGGCGGGCCAACGTCCTGACTTTC. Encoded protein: CASSEALGANTRRANVLTF.

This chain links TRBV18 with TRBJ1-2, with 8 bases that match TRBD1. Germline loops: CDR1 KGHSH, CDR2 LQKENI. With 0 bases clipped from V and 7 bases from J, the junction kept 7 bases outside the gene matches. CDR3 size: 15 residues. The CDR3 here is CASSPPGQALSGYTF. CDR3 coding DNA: TGTGCCAGCTCACCACCGGGACAGGCCCTAAGTGGCTACACCTTC.

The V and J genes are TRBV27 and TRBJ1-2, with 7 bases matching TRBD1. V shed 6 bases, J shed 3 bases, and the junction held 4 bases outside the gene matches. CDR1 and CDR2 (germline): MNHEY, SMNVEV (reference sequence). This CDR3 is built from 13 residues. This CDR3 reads CASRQGVDYGYTF. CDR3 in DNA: TGTGCCAGCAGGCAGGGGGTAGACTATGGCTACACCTTC.

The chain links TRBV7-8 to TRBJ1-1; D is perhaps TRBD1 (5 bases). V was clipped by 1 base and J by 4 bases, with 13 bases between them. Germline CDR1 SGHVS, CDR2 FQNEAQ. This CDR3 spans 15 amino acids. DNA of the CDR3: TGTGCCAGCAGCTTAGTTCGGGGGTTGGGCACTGAAGCTTTCTTT. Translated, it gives CASSLVRGLGTEAFF.

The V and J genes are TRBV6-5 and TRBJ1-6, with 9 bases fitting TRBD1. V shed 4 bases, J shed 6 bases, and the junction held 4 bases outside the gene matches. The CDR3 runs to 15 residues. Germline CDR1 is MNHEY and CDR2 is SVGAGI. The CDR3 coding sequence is TGTGCCAGCAGTTTGGAGACAGGGGGTAATTCACCCCTCCACTTT. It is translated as CASSLETGGNSPLHF.

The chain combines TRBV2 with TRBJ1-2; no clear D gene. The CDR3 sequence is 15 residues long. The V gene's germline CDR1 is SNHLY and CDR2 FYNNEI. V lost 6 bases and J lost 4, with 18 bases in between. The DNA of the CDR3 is TGTGCCAGCAGCGTCTCCCCAGACAAGGCCTATGGCTACACCTTC. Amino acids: CASSVSPDKAYGYTF. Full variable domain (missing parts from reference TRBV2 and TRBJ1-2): EPEVTQTPSHQVTQMGQEVILRCVPISNHLYFYWYRQILGQKVEFLVSFYNNEISEKSEIFDDQFSVERPDGSNFTLKIRSTKLEDSAMYFCASSVSPDKAYGYTFGSGTRLTVV.